These T cell receptor beta chains were read from a single sample in a study of Ad26.COV2.S vaccination and SARS-CoV-2 variants. The assay was immunoSEQ multiplex PCR, and TCRdb's table has in-frame clones only and misses some. There are roughly 680,000 clones in the sample; around 89% occur only once, and approximately 1.5% lies in the top ten. This sample comprised peripheral blood, obtained in a trial of Ad26.COV2.S vaccine versus placebo. Source of these receptors: a person between 18 and 59 years old who received the Ad26.COV2.S COVID-19 vaccine or a placebo. Each CDR3 is given with its conserved first and last residue. The D gene is left open where the match is weak. Expanded clones get a size class; other rows say once, few or many, or leave the size out.

j_call: TRBJ2-1
v_call: TRBV18
clone_size: .
d_call: TRBD1
cdr3_aa: CASSPPGGPRNEQFF
cdr3_nt: TGTGCCAGCTCACCCCCAGGGGGCCCTCGCAATGAGCAGTTCTTC

j_call: TRBJ2-7
v_call: TRBV19
clone_size: .
d_call: .
cdr3_aa: CASSIRQGIYEQYF
cdr3_nt: TGTGCCAGTAGTATTCGGCAGGGTATCTACGAGCAGTACTTC

j_call: TRBJ1-1
v_call: TRBV15
clone_size: .
d_call: .
cdr3_aa: CATSRDRGTEAFF
cdr3_nt: TGTGCCACCAGCAGAGATAGGGGGACTGAAGCTTTCTTT

j_call: TRBJ1-5
v_call: TRBV4-2
clone_size: .
d_call: TRBD1
cdr3_aa: CASSQRILTGGQFISNQPQHF
cdr3_nt: TGTGCCAGCAGCCAAAGGATCTTAACAGGGGGGCAGTTTATTAGCAATCAGCCCCAGCATTTT

j_call: TRBJ2-7
v_call: TRBV19
clone_size: .
d_call: TRBD2
cdr3_aa: CASSPRTSGRAYEQYF
cdr3_nt: TGTGCCAGTAGTCCGCGGACTAGCGGGAGGGCCTACGAGCAGTACTTC

j_call: TRBJ2-7
v_call: TRBV19
clone_size: few
d_call: .
cdr3_aa: CATRLGYEQYF
cdr3_nt: TGTGCCACGCGACTAGGCTACGAGCAGTACTTC

j_call: TRBJ1-1
v_call: TRBV10-3
clone_size: once
d_call: .
cdr3_aa: CAISNRVYTEAFF
cdr3_nt: TGTGCCATCAGTAACAGGGTTTACACTGAAGCTTTCTTT

j_call: TRBJ2-1
v_call: TRBV30
clone_size: .
d_call: .
cdr3_aa: CAWKGRGRNEQFF
cdr3_nt: TGTGCCTGGAAAGGCAGGGGCCGCAATGAGCAGTTCTTC

j_call: TRBJ2-1
v_call: TRBV5-1
clone_size: .
d_call: .
cdr3_aa: CASSSPSYNEQFF
cdr3_nt: TGCGCCAGCAGCTCTCCTAGCTACAATGAGCAGTTCTTC

j_call: TRBJ1-1
v_call: TRBV7-9
clone_size: .
d_call: .
cdr3_aa: CASSRMGGANTEAFF
cdr3_nt: TGTGCCAGCAGCCGCATGGGGGGCGCGAACACTGAAGCTTTCTTT

j_call: TRBJ1-4
v_call: TRBV11-2
clone_size: .
d_call: .
cdr3_aa: CASSPPGINEKLFF
cdr3_nt: TGTGCCAGCAGCCCTCCGGGCATTAATGAAAAACTGTTTTTT

j_call: TRBJ2-7
v_call: TRBV3-1/TRBV3-2
clone_size: .
d_call: .
cdr3_aa: CASSQVGYEQYF
cdr3_nt: TGTGCCAGCAGCCAAGTCGGCTACGAGCAGTACTTC

j_call: TRBJ1-1
v_call: TRBV30
clone_size: .
d_call: .
cdr3_aa: CAWSRAGLGANTEAFF
cdr3_nt: TGTGCCTGGAGTAGGGCAGGGTTGGGGGCGAACACTGAAGCTTTCTTT

j_call: TRBJ2-7
v_call: TRBV28
clone_size: .
d_call: TRBD1
cdr3_aa: CASSRQGPYEQYF
cdr3_nt: TGTGCCAGCAGTAGACAGGGGCCCTACGAGCAGTACTTC

j_call: TRBJ1-5
v_call: TRBV10-3
clone_size: .
d_call: .
cdr3_aa: CAISEGGPWGYQPQHF
cdr3_nt: TGTGCCATCAGTGAAGGAGGACCTTGGGGGTATCAGCCCCAGCATTTT

j_call: TRBJ2-5
v_call: TRBV14
clone_size: .
d_call: TRBD2
cdr3_aa: CASRLAGGGETQYF
cdr3_nt: TGTGCCAGCAGACTAGCGGGAGGGGGAGAGACCCAGTACTTC

j_call: TRBJ1-6
v_call: TRBV7-8
clone_size: .
d_call: .
cdr3_aa: CASSLAGRPNSPLHF
cdr3_nt: TGTGCCAGCAGCTTAGCGGGACGGCCGAATTCACCCCTCCACTTT

j_call: TRBJ2-5
v_call: TRBV19
clone_size: .
d_call: .
cdr3_aa: CASSIFPQGGETQYF
cdr3_nt: TGTGCCAGTAGTATTTTTCCCCAGGGAGGAGAGACCCAGTACTTC

j_call: TRBJ1-1
v_call: TRBV18
clone_size: .
d_call: .
cdr3_aa: CASSPPGAMNTEAFF
cdr3_nt: TGTGCCAGCTCACCACCGGGGGCTATGAACACTGAAGCTTTCTTT

j_call: TRBJ2-7
v_call: TRBV12-3/TRBV12-4
clone_size: few
d_call: .
cdr3_aa: CASSSEYEQYF
cdr3_nt: TGTGCCAGCAGTTCCGAATACGAGCAGTACTTC

j_call: TRBJ1-2
v_call: TRBV11-2
clone_size: .
d_call: .
cdr3_aa: CASSLVSSYGYTF
cdr3_nt: TGTGCCAGCAGCTTAGTCAGTAGCTATGGCTACACCTTC

j_call: TRBJ2-3
v_call: TRBV15
clone_size: .
d_call: .
cdr3_aa: CATSTRPDTQYF
cdr3_nt: TGTGCCACCAGCACCCGCCCAGATACGCAGTATTTT

j_call: TRBJ2-2
v_call: TRBV7-9
clone_size: few
d_call: .
cdr3_aa: CASSLFMGKAGELFF
cdr3_nt: TGTGCCAGCAGCTTATTCATGGGGAAGGCCGGGGAGCTGTTTTTT

j_call: TRBJ2-2
v_call: TRBV5-1
clone_size: few
d_call: TRBD1
cdr3_aa: CASSPRGPNTGELFF
cdr3_nt: TGCGCCAGCAGCCCGAGGGGGCCGAACACCGGGGAGCTGTTTTTT

j_call: TRBJ2-5
v_call: TRBV5-1
clone_size: few
d_call: .
cdr3_aa: CASSRGPSGGETQYF
cdr3_nt: TGCGCCAGCAGCCGGGGACCCTCAGGAGGAGAGACCCAGTACTTC

j_call: TRBJ1-1
v_call: TRBV27
clone_size: .
d_call: .
cdr3_aa: CASSLSRQNTEAFF
cdr3_nt: TGTGCCAGCAGTTTATCGAGACAGAACACTGAAGCTTTCTTT

j_call: TRBJ2-3
v_call: TRBV18
clone_size: .
d_call: TRBD1
cdr3_aa: CASSAQGNVPTDTQYF
cdr3_nt: TGTGCCAGCTCAGCACAGGGGAATGTCCCCACAGATACGCAGTATTTT

j_call: TRBJ2-5
v_call: TRBV24-1
clone_size: .
d_call: TRBD2
cdr3_aa: CATSDWGLALIETQYF
cdr3_nt: TGTGCCACCAGTGATTGGGGACTAGCTCTAATCGAGACCCAGTACTTC

j_call: TRBJ1-6
v_call: TRBV19
clone_size: .
d_call: .
cdr3_aa: CASEEGVYNSPLHF
cdr3_nt: TGTGCCAGTGAGGAGGGGGTCTATAATTCACCCCTCCACTTT

j_call: TRBJ2-1
v_call: TRBV7-8
clone_size: .
d_call: .
cdr3_aa: CASSFGYRERQFF
cdr3_nt: TGTGCCAGCAGCTTCGGGTATCGGGAGAGGCAGTTCTTC

j_call: TRBJ1-6
v_call: TRBV5-1
clone_size: .
d_call: .
cdr3_aa: CASSLGGGSYLHF
cdr3_nt: TGCGCCAGCAGCTTGGGGGGCGGTTCCTACCTCCACTTT

j_call: TRBJ2-1
v_call: TRBV6-6
clone_size: .
d_call: TRBD2
cdr3_aa: CASSRGLAGVGEQFF
cdr3_nt: TGTGCCAGCAGCCGAGGACTAGCGGGAGTTGGTGAGCAGTTCTTC

j_call: TRBJ1-1
v_call: TRBV6-5
clone_size: few
d_call: .
cdr3_aa: CASSYFQRMNTEAFF
cdr3_nt: TGTGCCAGCAGTTATTTCCAGAGGATGAACACTGAAGCTTTCTTT

j_call: TRBJ2-7
v_call: TRBV10-3
clone_size: once
d_call: TRBD1
cdr3_aa: CAISDHRGSYEQYF
cdr3_nt: TGTGCCATCAGTGACCACAGGGGATCCTACGAGCAGTACTTC

j_call: TRBJ1-5
v_call: TRBV4-3
clone_size: .
d_call: .
cdr3_aa: CASSQARGQPQHF
cdr3_nt: TGCGCCAGCAGCCAGGCCAGGGGACAGCCCCAGCATTTT

j_call: TRBJ2-5
v_call: TRBV18
clone_size: .
d_call: TRBD2
cdr3_aa: CASSRGSGRQETQYF
cdr3_nt: TGTGCCAGCTCACGCGGTAGCGGGAGGCAAGAGACCCAGTACTTC

j_call: TRBJ2-5
v_call: TRBV11-1
clone_size: .
d_call: .
cdr3_aa: CASSLEASETQYF
cdr3_nt: TGTGCCAGCAGCTTGGAAGCCTCGGAGACCCAGTACTTC

j_call: TRBJ1-2
v_call: TRBV3-1/TRBV3-2
clone_size: .
d_call: .
cdr3_aa: CASSQDLSPGYGYTF
cdr3_nt: TGTGCCAGCAGCCAAGATCTTTCCCCGGGGTATGGCTACACCTTC

j_call: TRBJ2-1
v_call: TRBV27
clone_size: .
d_call: TRBD2
cdr3_aa: CASRRLAGVGDRGSEQFF
cdr3_nt: TGTGCCAGCAGGAGACTAGCGGGAGTGGGGGACCGGGGTAGTGAGCAGTTCTTC

j_call: TRBJ1-4
v_call: TRBV5-4
clone_size: once
d_call: .
cdr3_aa: CASSSGPSDRNEKLFF
cdr3_nt: TGTGCCAGCAGTTCGGGGCCTTCGGACCGAAATGAAAAACTGTTTTTT

j_call: TRBJ1-1
v_call: TRBV6-2/TRBV6-3
clone_size: .
d_call: .
cdr3_aa: CASSYQGALEAFF
cdr3_nt: TGTGCCAGCAGTTACCAAGGGGCCCTTGAAGCTTTCTTT

j_call: TRBJ2-2
v_call: TRBV12-3/TRBV12-4
clone_size: .
d_call: .
cdr3_aa: CASKRGNTGELFF
cdr3_nt: TGTGCCAGCAAGAGAGGGAACACCGGGGAGCTGTTTTTT